Listed below are T cell receptor beta chains from one sample, sequenced in a study of Graves' ophthalmopathy and Graves' hyperthyroidism. TCRdb recomputed calls from the multiplex PCR reads with MiXCR, one row per CDR3 protein. The sample includes about 1.2 million distinct CDR3 sequences, roughly 35% of them seen just once. Material: peripheral blood or thyroid tissue (not recorded which). These TCRs come from an adult man with Graves' hyperthyroidism. Each CDR3 is given with its conserved first and last residue. D genes are given only for firm matches. Part of the rows lack a size; the others show once, few, many or a class for expanded clones.

V: TRBV7-9; J: TRBJ1-6; size: .; D: .; CDR3: CASSYSGGKNSPLHF; DNA: TGTGCCAGCAGTTACTCGGGGGGAAAAAATTCACCCCTCCACTTT
V: TRBV7-9; J: TRBJ1-5; size: many; D: .; CDR3: CASSSSDQPQHF; DNA: TGTGCCAGCAGCTCCTCCGATCAGCCCCAGCATTTT
V: TRBV5-1; J: TRBJ2-7; size: .; D: TRBD2; CDR3: CASRGAGLAGVSYEQYF; DNA: TGCGCCAGCAGGGGCGCGGGTCTAGCGGGAGTCTCCTACGAGCAGTACTTC
V: TRBV7-9; J: TRBJ1-1; size: many; D: .; CDR3: CASSLEGRDTEAFF; DNA: TGTGCCAGCAGCTTAGAGGGTAGGGACACTGAAGCTTTCTTT
V: TRBV10-3; J: TRBJ1-4; size: .; D: .; CDR3: CAISREGTEKLFF; DNA: TGTGCCATCAGCAGGGAGGGTACTGAAAAACTGTTTTTT
V: TRBV6-5; J: TRBJ2-5; size: few; D: .; CDR3: CASSRPGVKETQYF; DNA: TGTGCCAGCAGTCGACCGGGGGTGAAGGAGACCCAGTACTTC
V: TRBV7-3; J: TRBJ1-1; size: few; D: .; CDR3: CASSQDISRAAEAFF; DNA: TGTGCCAGCAGCCAGGATATCAGTCGGGCGGCTGAAGCTTTCTTT
V: TRBV12-3/TRBV12-4; J: TRBJ1-4; size: .; D: TRBD1; CDR3: CASSPADRTSRKLFF; DNA: TGTGCCAGCAGTCCAGCGGACAGGACTTCGCGAAAACTGTTTTTT
V: TRBV29-1; J: TRBJ1-1; size: many; D: .; CDR3: CSVDPPALEMNTEAFF; DNA: TGCAGCGTTGATCCGCCAGCTCTCGAGATGAACACTGAAGCTTTCTTT
V: TRBV10-2; J: TRBJ2-2; size: many; D: .; CDR3: CASQAPGELFF; DNA: TGCGCCAGCCAAGCTCCCGGGGAGCTGTTTTTT
V: TRBV5-1; J: TRBJ1-1; size: .; D: .; CDR3: CASSLDGGRNTEAFF; DNA: TGCGCCAGCAGCTTGGATGGGGGGCGGAACACTGAAGCTTTCTTT
V: TRBV5-8; J: TRBJ2-5; size: .; D: .; CDR3: CASSYSAGTQYF; DNA: TGTGCCAGCAGCTACAGCGCAGGGACCCAGTACTTC
V: TRBV4-2; J: TRBJ1-4; size: few; D: .; CDR3: CASSPTTRSGGGGEKLFF; DNA: TGTGCCAGCAGCCCAACCACACGGTCGGGAGGAGGAGGGGAAAAACTGTTTTTT
V: TRBV29-1; J: TRBJ1-5; size: few; D: .; CDR3: CSGERQVSLGSNQPQHF; DNA: TGCAGCGGGGAACGGCAGGTCAGCTTGGGGAGCAATCAGCCCCAGCATTTT
V: TRBV5-8; J: TRBJ2-7; size: .; D: .; CDR3: CASTPVGGAMDEQYF; DNA: TGTGCCAGCACCCCGGTGGGGGGGGCCATGGACGAGCAGTACTTC
V: TRBV13; J: TRBJ1-6; size: many; D: .; CDR3: CASSSTGTYSSPLHF; DNA: TGTGCCAGCAGCTCAACCGGGACATACTCTTCACCCCTCCACTTT
V: TRBV2; J: TRBJ2-7; size: .; D: .; CDR3: CASRSSYGQYF; DNA: TGTGCCAGCAGGAGCTCCTACGGGCAGTACTTC
V: TRBV19; J: TRBJ2-5; size: many; D: .; CDR3: CASNDQETQYF; DNA: TGTGCCAGTAACGATCAAGAGACCCAGTACTTC
V: TRBV2; J: TRBJ1-4; size: many; D: .; CDR3: CASSVQLAEKLFF; DNA: TGTGCCAGCAGTGTGCAGTTGGCTGAAAAACTGTTTTTT
V: TRBV20-1; J: TRBJ2-7; size: few; D: .; CDR3: CSALPSRRFPEQYF; DNA: TGCAGTGCCCTGCCTAGCAGAAGGTTTCCCGAGCAGTACTTC
V: TRBV7-2; J: TRBJ1-5; size: many; D: .; CDR3: CASSYNVGNQPQHF; DNA: TGTGCCAGCAGTTATAACGTGGGCAATCAGCCCCAGCATTTT
V: TRBV5-4; J: TRBJ1-1; size: many; D: .; CDR3: CASSLQGPEAFF; DNA: TGTGCCAGCAGCTTGCAGGGGCCTGAAGCTTTCTTT
V: TRBV7-9; J: TRBJ1-4; size: many; D: .; CDR3: CASSFGTPNEKLFF; DNA: TGTGCCAGCAGCTTTGGGACACCTAATGAAAAACTGTTTTTT
V: TRBV2; J: TRBJ1-1; size: .; D: .; CDR3: CASSDRVLMNTEAFF; DNA: TGTGCCAGCAGTGACAGGGTTCTCATGAACACTGAAGCTTTCTTT
V: TRBV2; J: TRBJ1-5; size: many; D: .; CDR3: CASSELNSKNQPQHF; DNA: TGTGCCAGCAGTGAGTTAAACAGCAAAAATCAGCCCCAGCATTTT
V: TRBV10-3; J: TRBJ2-5; size: .; D: .; CDR3: CAISDSGSAETQYF; DNA: TGTGCCATCAGCGACTCAGGTAGCGCGGAGACCCAGTACTTC
V: TRBV29-1; J: TRBJ1-2; size: .; D: .; CDR3: CSFSAGSGGYTF; DNA: TGCAGCTTTTCGGCGGGGTCGGGTGGCTACACCTTC
V: TRBV20-1; J: TRBJ2-2; size: .; D: TRBD2; CDR3: CSAVHSGSHGELFF; DNA: TGCAGTGCGGTCCACAGCGGGAGTCACGGGGAGCTGTTTTTT
V: TRBV10-3; J: TRBJ2-7; size: .; D: TRBD2; CDR3: CAISAVSPTGTSGYEQYF; DNA: TGTGCCATCAGTGCCGTCTCCCCAACCGGGACTAGCGGCTACGAGCAGTACTTC
V: TRBV5-1; J: TRBJ2-7; size: many; D: .; CDR3: CASSLAGFPSYEQYF; DNA: TGCGCCAGCAGCTTGGCCGGGTTCCCGTCCTACGAGCAGTACTTC
V: TRBV12-3/TRBV12-4; J: TRBJ1-5; size: few; D: .; CDR3: CASSLPVRGGNQPQHF; DNA: TGTGCCAGCAGTTTACCCGTGAGGGGCGGCAATCAGCCCCAGCATTTT
V: TRBV24-1; J: TRBJ2-6; size: .; D: .; CDR3: CATSAGGANVLTF; DNA: TGTGCCACCAGCGCCGGCGGGGCCAACGTCCTGACTTTC
V: TRBV10-3; J: TRBJ1-1; size: .; D: TRBD1; CDR3: CATSGTERTEAFF; DNA: TGTGCCACCTCCGGGACAGAGAGAACTGAAGCTTTCTTT
V: TRBV7-8; J: TRBJ1-2; size: many; D: .; CDR3: CASTVWGDYGYTF; DNA: TGTGCCAGCACCGTCTGGGGGGACTATGGCTACACCTTC
V: TRBV20-1; J: TRBJ2-5; size: many; D: .; CDR3: CSARSRETQYF; DNA: TGCAGTGCTAGAAGCCGGGAGACCCAGTACTTC
V: TRBV6-5; J: TRBJ1-2; size: many; D: .; CDR3: CASSYHLDGYTF; DNA: TGTGCCAGCAGTTACCATTTGGATGGCTACACCTTC
V: TRBV13; J: TRBJ1-5; size: many; D: .; CDR3: CASSLGEGQPQHF; DNA: TGTGCCAGCAGCTTGGGGGAAGGACAGCCCCAGCATTTT
V: TRBV25-1; J: TRBJ1-5; size: .; D: .; CDR3: CASSGWGVGDRQPQHF; DNA: TGTGCCAGCAGTGGGTGGGGCGTGGGCGACAGACAGCCCCAGCATTTT
V: TRBV4-2; J: TRBJ1-2; size: many; D: .; CDR3: CASSQEGFGYTF; DNA: TGTGCCAGCAGCCAAGAGGGGTTTGGCTACACCTTC
V: TRBV4-2; J: TRBJ1-2; size: .; D: TRBD1; CDR3: CASSKLGGSYGYTF; DNA: TGTGCCAGCAGCAAACTAGGGGGCTCCTATGGCTACACCTTC
V: TRBV9; J: TRBJ1-6; size: many; D: .; CDR3: CASSAGRNNSPLHF; DNA: TGTGCCAGCAGCGCCGGACGGAATAATTCACCCCTCCACTTT
V: TRBV29-1; J: TRBJ2-2; size: .; D: TRBD1; CDR3: CSEDRAELAGELFF; DNA: TGCAGCGAGGACAGGGCTGAACTCGCCGGGGAGCTGTTTTTT
V: TRBV2; J: TRBJ1-6; size: .; D: .; CDR3: CASSVAWGTYNSPLHF; DNA: TGTGCCAGCAGCGTAGCGTGGGGGACCTATAATTCACCCCTCCACTTT
V: TRBV19; J: TRBJ2-6; size: many; D: .; CDR3: CASSTVHSGANVLTF; DNA: TGTGCCAGTAGTACTGTTCACTCTGGGGCCAACGTCCTGACTTTC
V: TRBV6-1; J: TRBJ2-7; size: few; D: .; CDR3: CASSYDGQPYEQYF; DNA: TGTGCCAGCAGTTATGATGGACAACCCTACGAGCAGTACTTC